The source of this T cell receptor beta chain is a study of Graves' ophthalmopathy and Graves' hyperthyroidism. Between the trimmed V and J ends, which lost 0 bases and 1 base, there was a span of 6 bases. Looked up from germline, CDR1 is MNHEY and CDR2 is SMNVEV (reference sequence). This CDR3 region has 14 residues. Amplifying from RNA transcripts, the study obtained TCR beta CDR3 regions. HTBI primers were employed in first-round RT-PCR, then a second-round multiplex PCR followed. In TCRdb, the multiplex PCR reads were re-called with MiXCR into one record per CDR3 protein. The data show hundreds of thousands of distinct CDR3 sequences, over 20% seen once. Hyperthyroidism patients, all newly diagnosed, had under 2 months' duration and ages of 18 to 65.

The specimen was peripheral blood. The chain couples TRBV27 to TRBJ1-2, with D unresolved. This receptor was identified in a woman under 30 with stable Graves' hyperthyroidism. The CDR3 loop reads CASSLSKYNYGYTF. DNA for the CDR3: TGTGCCAGCAGTTTATCGAAGTATAACTATGGCTACACCTTC.